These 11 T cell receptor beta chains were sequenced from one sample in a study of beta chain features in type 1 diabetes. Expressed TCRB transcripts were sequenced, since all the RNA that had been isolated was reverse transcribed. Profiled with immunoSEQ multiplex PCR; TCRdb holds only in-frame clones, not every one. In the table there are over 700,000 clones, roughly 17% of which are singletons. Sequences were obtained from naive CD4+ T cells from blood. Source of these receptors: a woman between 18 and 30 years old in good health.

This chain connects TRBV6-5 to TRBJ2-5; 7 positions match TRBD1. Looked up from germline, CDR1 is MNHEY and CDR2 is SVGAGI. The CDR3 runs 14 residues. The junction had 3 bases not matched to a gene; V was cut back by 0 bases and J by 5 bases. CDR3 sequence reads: CASSYSGGEETQYF. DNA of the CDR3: TGTGCCAGCAGTTACTCAGGGGGCGAGGAGACCCAGTACTTC.

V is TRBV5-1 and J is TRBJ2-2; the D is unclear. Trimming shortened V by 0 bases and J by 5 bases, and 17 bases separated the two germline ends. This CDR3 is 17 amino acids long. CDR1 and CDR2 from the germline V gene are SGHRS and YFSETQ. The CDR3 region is CASSLGSGLTLTGELFF. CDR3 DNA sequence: TGCGCCAGCAGCTTGGGGTCCGGGTTAACCTTAACCGGGGAGCTGTTTTTT.

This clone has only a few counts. The CDR3 DNA reads TGTGCCAGCAGCTTCTTCCACACCGACACAGATACGCAGTATTTT. Its protein is CASSFFHTDTDTQYF. J is TRBJ2-3 and V is TRBV5-6; D not certain. In germline, CDR1 is SGHDT, CDR2 YYEEEE. The V end was cut by 2 bases, the J end by 2 bases, with 12 bases between. The CDR3 totals 15 residues.

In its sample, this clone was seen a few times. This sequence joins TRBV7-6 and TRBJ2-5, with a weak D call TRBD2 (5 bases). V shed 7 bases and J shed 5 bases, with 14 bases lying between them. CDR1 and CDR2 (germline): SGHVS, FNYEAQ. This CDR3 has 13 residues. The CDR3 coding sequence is TGTGCCAGCATAGGGCACCCGGGGGAGACCCAGTACTTC. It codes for CASIGHPGETQYF.

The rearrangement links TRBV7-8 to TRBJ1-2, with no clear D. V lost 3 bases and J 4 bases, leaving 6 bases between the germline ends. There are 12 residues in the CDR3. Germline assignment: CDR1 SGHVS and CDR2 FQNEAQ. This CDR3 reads CASSFGSYGYTF. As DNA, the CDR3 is TGTGCCAGCAGCTTTGGGTCCTATGGCTACACCTTC.

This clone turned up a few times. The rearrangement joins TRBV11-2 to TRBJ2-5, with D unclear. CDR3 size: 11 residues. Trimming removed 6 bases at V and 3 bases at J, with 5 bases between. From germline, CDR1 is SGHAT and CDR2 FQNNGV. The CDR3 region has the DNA TGTGCCAGCAGAATTGAAGAGACCCAGTACTTC. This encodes CASRIEETQYF.

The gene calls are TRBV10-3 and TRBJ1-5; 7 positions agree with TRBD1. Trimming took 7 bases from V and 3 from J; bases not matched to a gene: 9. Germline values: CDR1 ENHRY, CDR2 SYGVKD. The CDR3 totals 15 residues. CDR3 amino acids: CAITTATGDNQPQHF. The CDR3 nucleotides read TGTGCCATCACCACCGCCACAGGGGACAATCAGCCCCAGCATTTT.

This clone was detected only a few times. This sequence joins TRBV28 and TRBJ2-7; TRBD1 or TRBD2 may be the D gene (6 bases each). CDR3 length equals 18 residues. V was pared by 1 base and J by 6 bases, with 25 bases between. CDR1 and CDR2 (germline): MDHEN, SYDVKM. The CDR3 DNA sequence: TGTGCCAGCAGTTTATTTAAGGTAGCAGGAGGGGGATGGGGCGAGCAGTACTTC. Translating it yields CASSLFKVAGGGWGEQYF.

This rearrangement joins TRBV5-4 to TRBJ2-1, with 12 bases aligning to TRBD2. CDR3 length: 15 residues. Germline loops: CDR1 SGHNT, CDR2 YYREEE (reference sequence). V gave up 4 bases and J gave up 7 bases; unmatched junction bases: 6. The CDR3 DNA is TGTGCCAGCAGCACCGCTAGCGGGAGGGCAAATGAGCAGTTCTTC. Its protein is CASSTASGRANEQFF.

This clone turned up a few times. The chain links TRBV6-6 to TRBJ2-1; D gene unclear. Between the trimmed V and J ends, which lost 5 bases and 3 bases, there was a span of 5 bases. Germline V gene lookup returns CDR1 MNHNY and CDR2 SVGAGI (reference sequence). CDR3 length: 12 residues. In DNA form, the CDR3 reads TGTGCCAGCAGTAGCGTCTACAATGAGCAGTTCTTC. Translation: CASSSVYNEQFF.

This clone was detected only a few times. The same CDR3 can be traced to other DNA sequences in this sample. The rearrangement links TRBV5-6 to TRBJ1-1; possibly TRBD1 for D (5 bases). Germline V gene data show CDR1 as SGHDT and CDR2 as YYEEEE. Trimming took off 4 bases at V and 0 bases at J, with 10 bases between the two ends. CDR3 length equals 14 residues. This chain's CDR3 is CASSPGTLNTEAFF. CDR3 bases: TGTGCCAGCAGCCCCGGGACGTTGAACACTGAAGCTTTCTTT.